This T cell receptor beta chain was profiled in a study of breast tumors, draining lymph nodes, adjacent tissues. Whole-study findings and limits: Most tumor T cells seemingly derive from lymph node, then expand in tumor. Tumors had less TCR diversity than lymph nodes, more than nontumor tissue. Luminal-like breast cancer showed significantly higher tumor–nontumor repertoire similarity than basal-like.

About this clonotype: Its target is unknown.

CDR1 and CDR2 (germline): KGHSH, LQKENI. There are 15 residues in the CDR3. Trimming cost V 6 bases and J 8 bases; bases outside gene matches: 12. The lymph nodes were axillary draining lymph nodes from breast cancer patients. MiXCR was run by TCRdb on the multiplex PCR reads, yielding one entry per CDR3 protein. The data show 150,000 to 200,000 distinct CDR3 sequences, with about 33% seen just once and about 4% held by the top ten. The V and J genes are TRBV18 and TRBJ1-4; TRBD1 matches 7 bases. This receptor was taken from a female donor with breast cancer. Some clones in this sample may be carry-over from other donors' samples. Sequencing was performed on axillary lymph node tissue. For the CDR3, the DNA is TGTGCCAGCTCCGGGGGTGCGGCAGGGGGGGAAAAACTGTTTTTT. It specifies CASSGGAAGGEKLFF.